This is a list of T cell receptor beta chains from one sample in a study of PD-1 blockade in classical Hodgkin lymphoma. Sequencing used immunoSEQ multiplex PCR; TCRdb keeps in-frame clones, though not all of them. The sample has 70,000 or so clones, over 85% seen once. Sequenced sample: peripheral blood mononuclear cells (PBMCs). The receptors shown here come from a human donor with classical Hodgkin lymphoma. Both conserved end residues are part of each CDR3. A D gene is named only where the DNA matches it firmly.

NA	TRBV9	CASSAQKTGRDYNEQFF
NA	TRBV2	CASKEAGDTEAFF
NA	TRBV4-3	CASRQSMNTEAFF
TRBD1	TRBV6-6	CASIRDRANYGYTF
NA	TRBV7-6	CASSRRWVRESSTDTQYF
NA	TRBV11-2	CASSLGPGELFF
NA	TRBV18	CASSGDYGYTF
NA	TRBV5-1	CASRAAGTDGNTIYF
TRBD1	TRBV4-1	CASSNPDRQNTEVFF
NA	TRBV4-2	CASSQDVGGPSHQETQYF
NA	TRBV19	CASKLGLGLDTEAFF
TRBD1	TRBV7-6	CASSSRQGWGTGELFF
NA	TRBV9	CASSPHPRDPEAFF
TRBD2	TRBV9	CASGGLAGNNEQFF
NA	TRBV7-6	CASSSQENTEAFF
NA	TRBV29-1	CSAAGYSGNTIYF
NA	TRBV7-2	CASKLGGNEQFF
NA	TRBV28	CASSFGQTDTQYF
TRBD1	TRBV19	CAAGQGWAGELFF
NA	TRBV10-3	CAISSDSRGANVLTF
NA	TRBV10-3	CAISDGLNTEAFF
TRBD2	TRBV6-6	CASSVAGARTDTQYF
NA	TRBV2	CASLRDQIYNEQFF
NA	TRBV19	CASRAGSRARAFF
TRBD1	TRBV6-4	CASSADSPGQGADTQYF
NA	TRBV18	CASSEGRVTEAFF
NA	TRBV6-5	CASIRSGGTEAFF